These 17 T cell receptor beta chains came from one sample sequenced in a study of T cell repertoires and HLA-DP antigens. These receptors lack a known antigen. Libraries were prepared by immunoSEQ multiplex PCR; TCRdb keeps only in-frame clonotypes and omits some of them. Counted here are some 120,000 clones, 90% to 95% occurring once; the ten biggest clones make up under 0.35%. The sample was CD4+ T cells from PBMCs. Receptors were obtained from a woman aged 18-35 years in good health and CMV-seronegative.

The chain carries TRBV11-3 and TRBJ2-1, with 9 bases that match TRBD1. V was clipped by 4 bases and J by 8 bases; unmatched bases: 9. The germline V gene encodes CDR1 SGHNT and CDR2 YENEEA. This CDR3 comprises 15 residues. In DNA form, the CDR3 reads TGTGCCAGCAGCTCTGGGACAGGGAAGTTGGATGAGCAGTTCTTC. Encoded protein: CASSSGTGKLDEQFF.

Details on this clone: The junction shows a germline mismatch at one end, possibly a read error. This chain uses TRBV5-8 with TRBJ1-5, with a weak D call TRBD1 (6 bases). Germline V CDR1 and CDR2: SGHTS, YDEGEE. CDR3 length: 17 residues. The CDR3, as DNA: TGCGCCAGCAGCCAAGTACAGGGTTTGGTTAGCAATCAGCCCCAGCATTTT. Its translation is CASSQVQGLVSNQPQHF.

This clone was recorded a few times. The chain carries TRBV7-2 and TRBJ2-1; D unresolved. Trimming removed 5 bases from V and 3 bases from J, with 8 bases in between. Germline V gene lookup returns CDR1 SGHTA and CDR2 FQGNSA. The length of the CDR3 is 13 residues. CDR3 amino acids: CASSLGLYNEQFF. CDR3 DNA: TGTGCCAGCAGCCTAGGTCTCTACAATGAGCAGTTCTTC.

The CDR3 protein is CASSRDTRANYGYTF. The CDR3 region has the DNA TGTGCCAGCAGCCGGGATACCCGAGCTAACTATGGCTACACCTTC. The chain joins TRBV5-6 to TRBJ1-2; the D is unclear. CDR1 is SGHDT and CDR2 is YYEEEE in the germline V gene. Trimming removed 4 bases from V and 0 bases from J, with 13 bases in between. This CDR3 spans 15 amino acids.

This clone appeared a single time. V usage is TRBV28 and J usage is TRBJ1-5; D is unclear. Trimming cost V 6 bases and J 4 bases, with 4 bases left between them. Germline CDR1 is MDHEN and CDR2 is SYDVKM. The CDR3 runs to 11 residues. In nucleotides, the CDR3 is TGTGCCAGCAGAAAGAATCAGCCCCAGCATTTT. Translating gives CASRKNQPQHF.

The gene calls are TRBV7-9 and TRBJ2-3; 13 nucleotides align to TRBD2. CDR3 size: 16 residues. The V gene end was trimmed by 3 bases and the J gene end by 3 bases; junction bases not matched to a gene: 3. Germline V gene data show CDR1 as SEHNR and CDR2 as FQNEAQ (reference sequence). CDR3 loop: CASSFGLAGVTDTQYF. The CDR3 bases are TGTGCCAGCAGCTTCGGACTAGCGGGGGTGACAGATACGCAGTATTTT.

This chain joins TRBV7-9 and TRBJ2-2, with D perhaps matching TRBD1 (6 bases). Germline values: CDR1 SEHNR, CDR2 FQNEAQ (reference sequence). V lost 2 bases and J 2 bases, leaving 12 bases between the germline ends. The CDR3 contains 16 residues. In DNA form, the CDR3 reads TGTGCCAGCAGCTTAAGTAGAGGGGGAAACACCGGGGAGCTGTTTTTT. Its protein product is CASSLSRGGNTGELFF.

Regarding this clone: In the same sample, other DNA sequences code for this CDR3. The CDR3 nucleotides are TGCAGTGCACCGGGGAACACTGAAGCTTTCTTT. This encodes CSAPGNTEAFF. This chain connects TRBV20-1 to TRBJ1-1; D uncertain. CDR1 is DFQATT and CDR2 is SNEGSKA in the germline V gene (reference sequence). This CDR3 is 11 amino acids long. Trimming removed 6 bases at V and 1 base at J, with 6 bases between.

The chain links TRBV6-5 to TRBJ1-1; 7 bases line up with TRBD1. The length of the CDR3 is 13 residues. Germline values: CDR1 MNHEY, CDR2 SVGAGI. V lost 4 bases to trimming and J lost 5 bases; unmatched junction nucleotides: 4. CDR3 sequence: CASSFQGGTEAFF. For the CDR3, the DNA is TGTGCCAGCAGTTTCCAGGGGGGGACTGAAGCTTTCTTT.

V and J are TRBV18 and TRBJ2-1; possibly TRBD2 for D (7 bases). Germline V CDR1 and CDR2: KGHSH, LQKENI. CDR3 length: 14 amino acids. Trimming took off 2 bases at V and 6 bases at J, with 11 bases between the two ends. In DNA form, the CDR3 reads TGTGCCAGCTCACCAATCGGGGGGCCCAATGAGCAGTTCTTC. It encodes CASSPIGGPNEQFF.

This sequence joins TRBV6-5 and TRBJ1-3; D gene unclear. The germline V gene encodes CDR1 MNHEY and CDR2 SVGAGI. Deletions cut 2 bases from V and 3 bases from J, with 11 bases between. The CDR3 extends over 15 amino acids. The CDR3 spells CASSYGLRHGNTIYF. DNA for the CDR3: TGTGCCAGCAGTTACGGCCTGAGGCATGGAAACACCATATATTTT.

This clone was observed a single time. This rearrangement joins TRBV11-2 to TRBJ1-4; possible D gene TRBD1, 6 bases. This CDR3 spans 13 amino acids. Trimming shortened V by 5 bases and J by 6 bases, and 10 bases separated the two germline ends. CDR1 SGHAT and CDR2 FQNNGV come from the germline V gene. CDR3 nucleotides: TGTGCCAGCAGCCTCCGGACAGATGAAAAACTGTTTTTT. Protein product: CASSLRTDEKLFF.

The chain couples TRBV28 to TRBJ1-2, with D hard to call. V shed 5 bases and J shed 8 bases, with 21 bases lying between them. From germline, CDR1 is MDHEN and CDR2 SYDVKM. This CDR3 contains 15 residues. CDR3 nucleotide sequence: TGTGCCAGCAGTCCCCAGGCATTAACGGTTGAAGGCTACACCTTC. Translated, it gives CASSPQALTVEGYTF.

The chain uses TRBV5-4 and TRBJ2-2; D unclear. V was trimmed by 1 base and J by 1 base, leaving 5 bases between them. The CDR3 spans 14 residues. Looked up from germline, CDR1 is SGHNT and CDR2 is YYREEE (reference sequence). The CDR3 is CASSLSGNTGELFF. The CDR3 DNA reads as TGTGCCAGCAGCTTGTCGGGGAACACCGGGGAGCTGTTTTTT.

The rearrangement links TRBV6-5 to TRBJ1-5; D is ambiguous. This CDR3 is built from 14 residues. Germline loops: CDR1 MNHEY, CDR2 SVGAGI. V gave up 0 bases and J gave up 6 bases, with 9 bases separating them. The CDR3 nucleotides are TGTGCCAGCAGTTACTCTTCGGGGTTTCAGCCCCAGCATTTT. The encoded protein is CASSYSSGFQPQHF.

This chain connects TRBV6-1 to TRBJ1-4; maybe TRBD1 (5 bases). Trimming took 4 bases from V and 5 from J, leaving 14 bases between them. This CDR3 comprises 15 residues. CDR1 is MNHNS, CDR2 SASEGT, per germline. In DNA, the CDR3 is TGTGCCAGCAGTGTAACGGGACGAGTGAATGAAAAACTGTTTTTT. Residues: CASSVTGRVNEKLFF.

The chain's CDR3 is CASTSGSGNEQFF. As DNA, the CDR3 is TGCGCCAGCACTAGCGGGAGTGGCAATGAGCAGTTCTTC. This chain links TRBV5-1 with TRBJ2-1, with 10 bases aligning to TRBD2. With V trimmed by 6 bases and J by 6 bases, 3 bases remained unmatched. The germline V gene has CDR1 SGHRS and CDR2 YFSETQ. The CDR3 contains 13 residues.